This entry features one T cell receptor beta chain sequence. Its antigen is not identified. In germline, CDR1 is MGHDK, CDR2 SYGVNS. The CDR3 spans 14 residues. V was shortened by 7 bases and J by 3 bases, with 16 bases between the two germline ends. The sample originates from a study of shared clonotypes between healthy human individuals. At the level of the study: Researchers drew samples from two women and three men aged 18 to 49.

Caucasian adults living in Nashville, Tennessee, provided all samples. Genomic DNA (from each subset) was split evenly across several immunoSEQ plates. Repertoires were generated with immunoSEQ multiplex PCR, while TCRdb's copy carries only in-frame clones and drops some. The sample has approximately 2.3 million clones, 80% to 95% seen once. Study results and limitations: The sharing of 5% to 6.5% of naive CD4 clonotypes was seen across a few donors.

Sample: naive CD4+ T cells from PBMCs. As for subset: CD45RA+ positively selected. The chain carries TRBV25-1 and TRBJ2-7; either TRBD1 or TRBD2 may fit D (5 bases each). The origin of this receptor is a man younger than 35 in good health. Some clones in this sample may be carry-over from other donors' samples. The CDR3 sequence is CASKDRDAGYEQYF. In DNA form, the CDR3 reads TGTGCCAGCAAAGACCGGGACGCAGGCTACGAGCAGTACTTC.